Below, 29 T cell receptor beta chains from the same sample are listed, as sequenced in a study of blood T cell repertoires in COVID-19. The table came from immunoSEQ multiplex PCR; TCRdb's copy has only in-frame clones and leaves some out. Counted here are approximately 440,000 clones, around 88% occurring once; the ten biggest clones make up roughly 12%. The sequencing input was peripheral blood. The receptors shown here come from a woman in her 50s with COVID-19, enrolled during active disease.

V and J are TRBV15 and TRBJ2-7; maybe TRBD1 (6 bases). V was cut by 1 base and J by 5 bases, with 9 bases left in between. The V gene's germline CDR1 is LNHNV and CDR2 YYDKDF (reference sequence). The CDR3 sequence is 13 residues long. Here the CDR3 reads CATSRGHRDEQYF. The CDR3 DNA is TGTGCCACCAGCAGAGGTCACAGGGACGAGCAGTACTTC. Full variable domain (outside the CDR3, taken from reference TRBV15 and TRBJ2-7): DAMVIQNPRYQVTQFGKPVTLSCSQTLNHNVMYWYQQKSSQAPKLLFHYYDKDFNNEADTPDNFQSRRPNTSFCFLDIRSPGLGDTAMYLCATSRGHRDEQYFGPGTRLTVT.

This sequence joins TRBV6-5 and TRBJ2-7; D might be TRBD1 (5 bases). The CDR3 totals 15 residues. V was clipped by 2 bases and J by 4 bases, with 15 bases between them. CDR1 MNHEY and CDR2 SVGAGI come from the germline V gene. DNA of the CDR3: TGTGCCAGCAGTTACGGGGCAGGGCGGCGGTACGAGCAGTACTTC. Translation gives CASSYGAGRRYEQYF.

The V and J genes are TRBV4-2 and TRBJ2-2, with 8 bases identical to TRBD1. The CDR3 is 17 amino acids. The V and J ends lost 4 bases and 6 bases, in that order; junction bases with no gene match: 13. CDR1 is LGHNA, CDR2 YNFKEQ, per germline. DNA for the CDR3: TGTGCCAGCAGCCCGGACCAGGGACAGGCCAAGGCCGGGGAGCTGTTTTTT. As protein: CASSPDQGQAKAGELFF.

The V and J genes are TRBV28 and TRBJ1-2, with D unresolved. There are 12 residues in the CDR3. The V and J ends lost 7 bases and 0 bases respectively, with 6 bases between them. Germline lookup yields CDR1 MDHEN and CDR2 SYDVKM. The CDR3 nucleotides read TGTGCCAGCAATACGGCTAACTATGGCTACACCTTC. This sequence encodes CASNTANYGYTF.

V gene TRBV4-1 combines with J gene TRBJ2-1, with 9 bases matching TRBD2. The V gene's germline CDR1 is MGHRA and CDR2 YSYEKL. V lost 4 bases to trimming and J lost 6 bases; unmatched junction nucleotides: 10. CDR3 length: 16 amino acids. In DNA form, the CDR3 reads TGCGCCAGCAGCCCCCCGAGGGCGCGGGGGGGCAATGAGCAGTTCTTC. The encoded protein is CASSPPRARGGNEQFF.

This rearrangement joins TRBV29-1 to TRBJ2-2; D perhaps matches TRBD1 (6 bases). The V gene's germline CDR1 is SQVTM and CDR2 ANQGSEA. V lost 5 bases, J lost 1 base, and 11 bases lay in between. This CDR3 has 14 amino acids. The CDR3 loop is CSVPGQMNTGELFF. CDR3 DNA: TGCAGCGTTCCTGGACAGATGAACACCGGGGAGCTGTTTTTT.

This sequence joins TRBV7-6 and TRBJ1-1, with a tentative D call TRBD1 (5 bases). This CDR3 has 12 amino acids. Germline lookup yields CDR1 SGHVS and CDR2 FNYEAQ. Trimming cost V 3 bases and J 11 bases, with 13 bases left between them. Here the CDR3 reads CASSFITEGAFF. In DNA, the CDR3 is TGTGCCAGCAGCTTTATCACGGAGGGGGCTTTCTTT. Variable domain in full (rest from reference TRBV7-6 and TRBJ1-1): GAGVSQSPRYKVTKRGQDVALRCDPISGHVSLYWYRQALGQGPEFLTYFNYEAQQDKSGLPNDRFSAERPEGSISTLTIQRTEQRDSAMYRCASSFITEGAFFGQGTRLTVV.

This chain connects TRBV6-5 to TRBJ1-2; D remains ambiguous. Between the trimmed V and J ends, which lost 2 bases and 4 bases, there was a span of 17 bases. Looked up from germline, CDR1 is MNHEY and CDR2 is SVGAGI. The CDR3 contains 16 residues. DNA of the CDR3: TGTGCCAGCAGTTACGCTGGGGAGATAGGAAGCTATGGCTACACCTTC. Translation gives CASSYAGEIGSYGYTF.

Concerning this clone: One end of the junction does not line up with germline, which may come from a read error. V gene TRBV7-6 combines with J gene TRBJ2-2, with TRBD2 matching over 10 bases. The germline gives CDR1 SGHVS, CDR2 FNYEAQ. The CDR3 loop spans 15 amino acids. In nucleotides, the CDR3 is TGTGCCAGCAGCCTAGCGGGGGCGGGCACCGGGGAGCTGTTTTTT. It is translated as CASSLAGAGTGELFF.

CDR3 protein: CASSLTGNEKLFF. In DNA form, the CDR3 reads TGCGCCAGCAGCTTGACAGGGAATGAAAAACTGTTTTTT. The chain couples TRBV5-1 to TRBJ1-4; a possible D gene is TRBD1 (6 bases). The CDR3 covers 13 residues. Germline V gene lookup returns CDR1 SGHRS and CDR2 YFSETQ. The V end was cut by 1 base, the J end by 5 bases, with 6 bases between.

In nucleotides, the CDR3 is TGTGCCAGCAGTTTCTTAGCGGGGGGGCGGGATGAGCAGTTCTTC. It yields the protein CASSFLAGGRDEQFF. The gene calls are TRBV27 and TRBJ2-1, with 11 bases aligning to TRBD2. The CDR3 spans 15 residues. Losses at the gene ends were 3 bases for V and 8 bases for J; bases not matched to a gene: 6. Germline V gives CDR1 MNHEY, CDR2 SMNVEV (reference sequence).

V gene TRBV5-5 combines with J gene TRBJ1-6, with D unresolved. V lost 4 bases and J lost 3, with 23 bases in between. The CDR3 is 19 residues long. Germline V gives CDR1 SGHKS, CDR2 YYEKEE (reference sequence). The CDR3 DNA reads TGTGCCAGCAGCCGTGGTAGTCCTCAATCTTCCCTCTATAATTCACCCCTCCACTTT. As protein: CASSRGSPQSSLYNSPLHF. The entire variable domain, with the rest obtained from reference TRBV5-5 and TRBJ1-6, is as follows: DAGVTQSPTHLIKTRGQQVTLRCSPISGHKSVSWYQQVLGQGPQFIFQYYEKEERGRGNFPDRFSARQFPNYSSELNVNALLLGDSALYLCASSRGSPQSSLYNSPLHFGNGTRLTVT.

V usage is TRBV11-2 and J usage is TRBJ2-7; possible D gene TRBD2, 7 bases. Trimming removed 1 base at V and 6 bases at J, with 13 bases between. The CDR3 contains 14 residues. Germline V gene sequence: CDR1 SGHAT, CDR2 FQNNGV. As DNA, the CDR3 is TGTGCCAGCAGCTTAGGTGGGGGGGCAGGCGAGCAGTACTTC. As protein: CASSLGGGAGEQYF.

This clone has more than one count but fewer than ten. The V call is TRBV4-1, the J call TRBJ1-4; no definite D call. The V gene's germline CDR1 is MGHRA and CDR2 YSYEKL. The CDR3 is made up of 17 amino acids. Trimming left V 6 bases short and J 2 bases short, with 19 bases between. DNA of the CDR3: TGCGCCAGCAGAACAAAAGGGAGGAATCGCACTAATGAAAAACTGTTTTTT. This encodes CASRTKGRNRTNEKLFF.

CDR3 amino acids: CASRRKTGSDYNEQFF. The CDR3 bases are TGTGCCAGCAGGCGAAAGACAGGGAGTGACTACAATGAGCAGTTCTTC. The V gene is TRBV11-2, the J gene TRBJ2-1, with 7 nucleotides matching TRBD1. The CDR3 covers 16 residues. The germline gives CDR1 SGHAT, CDR2 FQNNGV. The J segment lost 3 bases and the V segment lost 6 bases, leaving 11 bases of the junction unmatched.

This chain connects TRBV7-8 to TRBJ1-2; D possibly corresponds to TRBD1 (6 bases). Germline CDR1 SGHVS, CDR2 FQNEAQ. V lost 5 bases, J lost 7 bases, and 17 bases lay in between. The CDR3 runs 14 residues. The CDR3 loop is CASSLGGFGSGYTF. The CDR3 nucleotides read TGTGCCAGCAGCCTTGGGGGCTTTGGGTCTGGCTACACCTTC.

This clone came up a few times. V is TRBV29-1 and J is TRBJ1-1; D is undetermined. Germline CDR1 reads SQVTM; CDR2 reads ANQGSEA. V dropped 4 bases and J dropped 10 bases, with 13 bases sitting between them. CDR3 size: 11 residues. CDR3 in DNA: TGCAGCGTTGCGGAGGGTGGCGGAGCTTTCTTT. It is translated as CSVAEGGGAFF. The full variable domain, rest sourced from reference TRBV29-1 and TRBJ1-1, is SAVISQKPSRDICQRGTSLTIQCQVDSQVTMMFWYRQQPGQSLTLIATANQGSEATYESGFVIDKFPISRPNLTFSTLTVSNMSPEDSSIYLCSVAEGGGAFFGQGTRLTVV.

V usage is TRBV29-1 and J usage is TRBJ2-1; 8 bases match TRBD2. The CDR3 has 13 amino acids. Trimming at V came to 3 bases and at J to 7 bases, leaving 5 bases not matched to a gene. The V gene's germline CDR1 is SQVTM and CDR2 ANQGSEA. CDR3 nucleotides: TGCAGCGTTGATCCGGGGGGGTTAAATGAGCAGTTCTTC. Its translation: CSVDPGGLNEQFF.

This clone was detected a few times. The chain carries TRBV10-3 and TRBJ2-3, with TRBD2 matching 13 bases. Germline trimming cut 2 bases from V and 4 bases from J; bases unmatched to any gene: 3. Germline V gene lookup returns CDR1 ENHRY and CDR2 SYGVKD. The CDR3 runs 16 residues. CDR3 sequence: CAISERLAGGADTQYF. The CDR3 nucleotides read TGTGCCATCAGTGAGAGACTAGCGGGGGGCGCAGATACGCAGTATTTT.

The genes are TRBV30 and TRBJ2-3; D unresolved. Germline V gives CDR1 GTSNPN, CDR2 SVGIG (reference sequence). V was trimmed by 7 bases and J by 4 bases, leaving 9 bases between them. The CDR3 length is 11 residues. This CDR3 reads CAFWQADTQYF. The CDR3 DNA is TGTGCCTTTTGGCAGGCAGATACGCAGTATTTT.

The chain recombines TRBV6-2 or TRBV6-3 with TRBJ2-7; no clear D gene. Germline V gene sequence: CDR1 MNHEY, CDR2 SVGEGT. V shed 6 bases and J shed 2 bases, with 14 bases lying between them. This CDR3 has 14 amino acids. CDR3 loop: CASSHGLVPYEQYF. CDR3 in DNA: TGTGCCAGCAGCCACGGGTTAGTTCCCTACGAGCAGTACTTC.

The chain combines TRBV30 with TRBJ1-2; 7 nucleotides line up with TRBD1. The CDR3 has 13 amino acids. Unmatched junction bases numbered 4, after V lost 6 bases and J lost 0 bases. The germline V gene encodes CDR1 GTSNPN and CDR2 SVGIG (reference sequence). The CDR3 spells CACPTGTNYGYTF. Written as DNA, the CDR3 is TGTGCCTGCCCGACAGGGACTAACTATGGCTACACCTTC.

The CDR3 nucleotides are TGTGCCTGGAGTGTATTTGGAACTAGCAGGAATACGCAGTATTTT. Protein product: CAWSVFGTSRNTQYF. The chain recombines TRBV30 with TRBJ2-3, with D maybe TRBD2 (6 bases). CDR1 and CDR2 from the germline V gene are GTSNPN and SVGIG (reference sequence). The CDR3 extends over 15 amino acids. V was pared by 0 bases and J by 7 bases, with 17 bases between.

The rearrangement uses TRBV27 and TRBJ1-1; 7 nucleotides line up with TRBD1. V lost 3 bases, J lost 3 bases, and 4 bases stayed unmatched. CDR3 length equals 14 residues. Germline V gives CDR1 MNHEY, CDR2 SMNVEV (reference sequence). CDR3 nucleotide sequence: TGTGCCAGCAGTTTCCGGGACAGAGACACTGAAGCTTTCTTT. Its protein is CASSFRDRDTEAFF.

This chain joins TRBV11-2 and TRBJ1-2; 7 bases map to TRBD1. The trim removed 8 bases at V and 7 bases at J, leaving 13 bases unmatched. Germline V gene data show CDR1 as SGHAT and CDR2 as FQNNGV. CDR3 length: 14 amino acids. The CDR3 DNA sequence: TGTGCCAGCTCCCGACAGGGCTTCTCGGGTGGCTACACCTTC. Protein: CASSRQGFSGGYTF. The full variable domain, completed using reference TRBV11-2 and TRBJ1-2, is EAGVAQSPRYKIIEKRQSVAFWCNPISGHATLYWYQQILGQGPKLLIQFQNNGVVDDSQLPKDRFSAERLKGVDSTLKIQPAKLEDSAVYLCASSRQGFSGGYTFGSGTRLTVV.

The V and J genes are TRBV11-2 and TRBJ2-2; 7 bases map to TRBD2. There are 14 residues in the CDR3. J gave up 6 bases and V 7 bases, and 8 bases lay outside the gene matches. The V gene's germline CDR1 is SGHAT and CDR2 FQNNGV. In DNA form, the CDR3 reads TGTGCCAGCACCTCGGTGGGGGGGGCCGGGGAGCTGTTTTTT. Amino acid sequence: CASTSVGGAGELFF. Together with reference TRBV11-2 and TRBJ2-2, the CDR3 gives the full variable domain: EAGVAQSPRYKIIEKRQSVAFWCNPISGHATLYWYQQILGQGPKLLIQFQNNGVVDDSQLPKDRFSAERLKGVDSTLKIQPAKLEDSAVYLCASTSVGGAGELFFGEGSRLTVL.

DNA for the CDR3: TGTGCCAGCAGCTTGTACCCCGCGGGGGGCAGCTCCTATAATTCACCCCTCCACTTT. Amino acids: CASSLYPAGGSSYNSPLHF. V gene TRBV5-6 combines with J gene TRBJ1-6; D possibly corresponds to TRBD1 (6 bases). The CDR3 has 19 residues. Trimming cost V 1 base and J 0 bases, with 17 bases left between them. The germline CDR1 and CDR2 sequences are SGHDT and YYEEEE.

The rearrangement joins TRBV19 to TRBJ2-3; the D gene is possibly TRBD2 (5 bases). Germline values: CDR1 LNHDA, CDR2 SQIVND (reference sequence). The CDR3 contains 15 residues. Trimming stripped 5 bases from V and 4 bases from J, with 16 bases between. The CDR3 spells CASSGLGVGADTQYF. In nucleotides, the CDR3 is TGTGCCAGTAGTGGACTGGGTGTCGGGGCAGATACGCAGTATTTT. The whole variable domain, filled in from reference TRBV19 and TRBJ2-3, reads DGGITQSPKYLFRKEGQNVTLSCEQNLNHDAMYWYRQDPGQGLRLIYYSQIVNDFQKGDIAEGYSVSREKKESFPLTVTSAQKNPTAFYLCASSGLGVGADTQYFGPGTRLTVL.

CDR3 bases: TGCGCCAGCAGGGGCTTGCCTGGCCGGGAGCAGTACTTC. This translates into CASRGLPGREQYF. The rearrangement links TRBV5-1 to TRBJ2-7; D unclear. With 5 bases removed from V and 7 bases from J, the gap between germline ends came to 16 bases. Germline lookup yields CDR1 SGHRS and CDR2 YFSETQ. The CDR3 totals 13 residues.